This entry lists 16 T cell receptor beta chains sequenced from one sample in a study of blood T cell repertoires in COVID-19. The method was immunoSEQ multiplex PCR; TCRdb's version includes in-frame clones alone and lacks a portion of them. The data hold about 140,000 clones, with approximately 83% observed a single time. The sequenced material came from peripheral blood. The origin of the receptors is a woman aged 55-69 years with acute or convalescent COVID-19.

The chain combines TRBV4-1 with TRBJ2-7, with 7 nucleotides matching TRBD2. Germline CDR1 and CDR2: MGHRA and YSYEKL. The V and J ends lost 3 bases and 0 bases, in that order; junction bases with no gene match: 5. This CDR3 region has 15 residues. Written as DNA, the CDR3 is TGCGCCAGCAGCCAGGCTAGCGGAATCTCCTACGAGCAGTACTTC. Residues: CASSQASGISYEQYF.

The chain links TRBV3-1 (or the pseudogene TRBV3-2) to TRBJ1-5; tentative D call: TRBD1 (5 bases). Trimming removed 1 base from V and 7 bases from J, with 14 bases in between. Germline lookup yields CDR1 LGHDT and CDR2 YNNKEL (reference sequence). The CDR3 is 15 residues long. CDR3 loop: CASSQGWGVLQPQHF. DNA for the CDR3: TGTGCCAGCAGCCAAGGTTGGGGGGTGCTGCAGCCCCAGCATTTT.

CDR3: CSASDGGGNQPQHF. The CDR3 DNA reads TGCAGTGCTAGTGATGGGGGGGGCAATCAGCCCCAGCATTTT. The chain has TRBV20-1 and TRBJ1-5; possibly TRBD1 for D (5 bases). This CDR3 is 14 amino acids long. V was cut by 3 bases and J by 2 bases, with 11 bases left in between. Germline V gives CDR1 DFQATT, CDR2 SNEGSKA (reference sequence).

The chain combines TRBV6-5 with TRBJ2-7; D might be TRBD1 (5 bases). The germline V gene encodes CDR1 MNHEY and CDR2 SVGAGI. There are 14 residues in the CDR3. Trimming cost V 6 bases and J 0 bases, with 12 bases left between them. DNA for the CDR3: TGTGCCAGCAGACTACAGGCAAGCTCCTACGAGCAGTACTTC. It is translated as CASRLQASSYEQYF.

This chain connects TRBV9 to TRBJ2-7; TRBD2 matches at 7 bases. The germline gives CDR1 SGDLS, CDR2 YYNGEE. This CDR3 region has 14 residues. With 10 bases clipped from V and 3 bases from J, the junction kept 13 bases outside the gene matches. CDR3 sequence reads: CAPLGGGEFYEQYF. Written as DNA, the CDR3 is TGTGCCCCCTTGGGCGGGGGAGAGTTCTACGAGCAGTACTTC.

J is TRBJ1-2 and V is TRBV19; D unclear. Trimming stripped 7 bases from V and 4 bases from J, with 13 bases between. This CDR3 spans 13 amino acids. Germline assignment: CDR1 LNHDA and CDR2 SQIVND (reference sequence). CDR3 nucleotides: TGTGCCAGTACTGAGACAAAAATCTATGGCTACACCTTC. It codes for CASTETKIYGYTF.

This chain uses TRBV6-2 or TRBV6-3 with TRBJ2-7, with 8 bases identical to TRBD1. J lost 2 bases, V lost 0 bases, and 15 bases had no gene match. Germline V CDR1 and CDR2: MNHEY, SVGEGT. The length of the CDR3 is 19 residues. In nucleotides, the CDR3 is TGTGCCAGCAGTTACTCGGGATTACTCTTGAAGACAGGGGCCTACGAGCAGTACTTC. Its translation is CASSYSGLLLKTGAYEQYF.

The DNA of the CDR3 is TGTGCCGCACGCAGGGTTAGCAATCAGCCCCAGCATTTT. This translates into CAARRVSNQPQHF. This rearrangement joins TRBV28 to TRBJ1-5; TRBD1 is a possible D gene (5 bases). This CDR3 is built from 13 residues. Germline values: CDR1 MDHEN, CDR2 SYDVKM. V was trimmed by 11 bases and J by 0 bases, leaving 11 bases between them. Combining the CDR3 with reference TRBV28 and TRBJ1-5 gives the whole variable domain DVKVTQSSRYLVKRTGEKVFLECVQDMDHENMFWYRQDPGLGLRLIYFSYDVKMKEKGDIPEGYSVSREKKERFSLILESASTNQTSMYLCAARRVSNQPQHFGDGTRLSIL.

This chain uses TRBV29-1 with TRBJ2-5, with TRBD2 identical over 8 bases. V gave up 1 base and J gave up 2 bases; unmatched junction bases: 12. CDR1 SQVTM and CDR2 ANQGSEA come from the germline V gene. The length of the CDR3 is 17 residues. CDR3 amino acids: CSVEAVGLAGPQETQYF. Here the CDR3 DNA reads TGCAGCGTTGAAGCGGTGGGGCTAGCGGGTCCTCAAGAGACCCAGTACTTC.

The chain recombines TRBV7-9 with TRBJ1-2; 8 nucleotides line up with TRBD1. Losses at the gene ends were 5 bases for V and 6 bases for J; bases not matched to a gene: 8. Germline CDR1 SEHNR, CDR2 FQNEAQ (reference sequence). The CDR3 has 14 amino acids. CDR3 in DNA: TGTGCCAGCAGCCCCCCCGACAGGGGAAATGGCTACACCTTC. Protein sequence: CASSPPDRGNGYTF.

The genes are TRBV7-3 and TRBJ1-1, with 7 nucleotides matching TRBD1. There are 14 residues in the CDR3. The V segment lost 8 bases and the J segment 7 bases; nucleotides outside the gene matches: 13. From germline, CDR1 is SGHTA and CDR2 FQGTGA. The CDR3 loop is CASAIGGGVGEAFF. CDR3 DNA sequence: TGTGCCAGCGCGATAGGGGGCGGGGTAGGTGAAGCTTTCTTT.

The chain couples TRBV14 to TRBJ1-1, with D possibly matching TRBD1 (6 bases). Deletions cut 3 bases from V and 6 bases from J, with 23 bases between. This CDR3 has 17 residues. Germline V gene lookup returns CDR1 SGHDN and CDR2 FVKESK. For the CDR3, the DNA is TGTGCCAGCAGCCAGGATAGCTACAACAGGGTATCGGCTGAAGCTTTCTTT. As protein: CASSQDSYNRVSAEAFF.

The chain employs TRBV19 and TRBJ1-1, with D possibly being TRBD1 (6 bases). The CDR3 is 13 residues long. Per germline, CDR1 LNHDA and CDR2 SQIVND (reference sequence). Trimming cost V 6 bases and J 9 bases, with 17 bases left between them. The CDR3 region is CASREQGSGQAFF. The CDR3 bases are TGTGCCAGTAGGGAACAGGGCTCCGGCCAAGCTTTCTTT.

V and J are TRBV28 and TRBJ2-2; the D is unclear. CDR1 is MDHEN, CDR2 SYDVKM, per germline. CDR3 length: 16 amino acids. V shed 10 bases and J shed 2 bases, with 20 bases lying between them. The CDR3 DNA is TGTGCCACCTATACGCCGGTGCGGCACAACACCGGGGAGCTGTTTTTT. Its protein product is CATYTPVRHNTGELFF.

Only one count was recorded for this clone. The V gene is TRBV7-9, the J gene TRBJ1-2; maybe TRBD1 (5 bases). The CDR3 extends over 16 amino acids. Germline CDR1 is SEHNR and CDR2 is FQNEAQ (reference sequence). Trimming left V 2 bases short and J 2 bases short, with 15 bases between. CDR3 coding DNA: TGTGCCAGCAGCTTATCGGCAGGGCCAGAAAACTATGGCTACACCTTC. Translating gives CASSLSAGPENYGYTF. The whole variable domain, filled in from reference TRBV7-9 and TRBJ1-2, reads DTGVSQNPRHKITKRGQNVTFRCDPISEHNRLYWYRQTLGQGPEFLTYFQNEAQLEKSRLLSDRFSAERPKGSFSTLEIQRTEQGDSAMYLCASSLSAGPENYGYTFGSGTRLTVV.

This chain joins TRBV28 and TRBJ1-2; 8 positions agree with TRBD1. V was clipped by 4 bases and J by 4 bases; unmatched bases: 2. The CDR3 covers 13 residues. In germline, CDR1 is MDHEN, CDR2 SYDVKM. CDR3 region: CASSSGQAYGYTF. Here the CDR3 DNA reads TGTGCCAGCAGTTCGGGACAGGCCTATGGCTACACCTTC.